This T cell receptor beta chain was documented in a study of T cell responses to AZD1222 COVID-19 vaccine. Pooling covered second doses at about 4 or about 12 weeks. Study-level results: When two AZD1222 doses had been given, Spike-specific TCR breadth and depth rose. The donor cohort was predominantly white British with a female majority, and clonal diversity may have been underestimated. Baseline seropositives among AZD1222 recipients totaled only 6 or 7.

Germline trimming cut 9 bases from V and 0 bases from J; bases unmatched to any gene: 8. Germline values: CDR1 LNHDA, CDR2 SQIVND (reference sequence). The CDR3 contains 15 residues. Profiling relied on immunoSEQ multiplex PCR, and the TCRdb table lists in-frame clones only, not all of them. This sample has around 120,000 clones, with approximately 90% found just once. Concerning this clone: The antigen remains unidentified.

This clonotype originated in an adult who received the AZD1222 COVID-19 vaccine. The V gene is TRBV19, the J gene TRBJ1-2; 9 bases agree with TRBD1. The specimen was peripheral blood, collected 28 days after the second AZD1222 dose. CDR3 sequence reads: CASRTGGSPNYGYTF. CDR3 nucleotides: TGTGCCAGCCGAACAGGGGGCTCCCCTAACTATGGCTACACCTTC.